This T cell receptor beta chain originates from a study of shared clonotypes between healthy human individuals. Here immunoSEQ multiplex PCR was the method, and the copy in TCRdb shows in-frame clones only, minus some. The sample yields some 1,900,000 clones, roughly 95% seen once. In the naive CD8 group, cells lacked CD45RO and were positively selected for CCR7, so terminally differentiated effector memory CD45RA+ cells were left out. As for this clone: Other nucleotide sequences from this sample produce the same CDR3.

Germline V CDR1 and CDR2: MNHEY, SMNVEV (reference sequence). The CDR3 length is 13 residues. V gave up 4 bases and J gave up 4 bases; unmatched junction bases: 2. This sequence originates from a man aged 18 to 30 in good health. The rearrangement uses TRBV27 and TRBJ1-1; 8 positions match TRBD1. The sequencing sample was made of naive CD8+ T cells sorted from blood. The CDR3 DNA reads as TGTGCCAGCAGTTGGACAGGGAGCACTGAAGCTTTCTTT. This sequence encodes CASSWTGSTEAFF.